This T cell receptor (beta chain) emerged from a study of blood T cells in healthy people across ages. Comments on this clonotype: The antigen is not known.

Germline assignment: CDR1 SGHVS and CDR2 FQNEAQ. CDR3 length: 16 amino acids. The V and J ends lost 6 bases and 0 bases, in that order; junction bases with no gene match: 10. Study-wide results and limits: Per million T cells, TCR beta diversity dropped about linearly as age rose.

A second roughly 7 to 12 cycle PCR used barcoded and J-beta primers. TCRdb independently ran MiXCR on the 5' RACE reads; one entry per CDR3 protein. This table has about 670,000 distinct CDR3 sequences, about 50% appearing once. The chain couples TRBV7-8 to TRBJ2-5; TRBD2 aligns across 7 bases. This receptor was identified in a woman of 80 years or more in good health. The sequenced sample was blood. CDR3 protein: CASRNSPGLHQETQYF. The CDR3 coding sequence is TGTGCCAGCAGGAACTCCCCGGGACTACACCAAGAGACCCAGTACTTC.